This passage covers 30 T cell receptor beta chains from one sample sequenced in a study of cytomegalovirus exposure and HLA in healthy donors. The primer mix had 60 Vbeta and 13 Jbeta primers. TCRdb keeps only in-frame clones here, not all; method: immunoSEQ multiplex PCR. The sample has fewer than 150,000 clones, over 75% seen once. Sequenced input: PBMCs. The receptors come from a man under 40 in good health and CMV-seronegative.

The chain joins TRBV27 to TRBJ1-5; no definite D call. Germline lookup yields CDR1 MNHEY and CDR2 SMNVEV (reference sequence). The CDR3 is 16 residues long. V lost 4 bases and J lost 3, with 16 bases in between. The CDR3 nucleotides read TGTGCCAGCAGTTCCCTTGGAGGAGGGTTCAATCAGCCCCAGCATTTT. Protein sequence: CASSSLGGGFNQPQHF.

This chain links TRBV4-1 with TRBJ2-1; 9 nucleotides line up with TRBD2. Germline trimming cut 1 base from V and 4 bases from J; bases unmatched to any gene: 8. CDR1 is MGHRA and CDR2 is YSYEKL in the germline V gene. CDR3 length: 17 amino acids. CDR3 nucleotides: TGCGCCAGCAGCCAAGGGAGGAGTAGCGGGAGTTACAATGAGCAGTTCTTC. Encoded protein: CASSQGRSSGSYNEQFF.

This clone was recorded only once. The chain couples TRBV7-8 to TRBJ1-1; TRBD1 matches at 7 bases. J lost 5 bases, V lost 3 bases, and 9 bases had no gene match. This CDR3 contains 15 residues. Germline V gene lookup returns CDR1 SGHVS and CDR2 FQNEAQ. The DNA of the CDR3 is TGTGCCAGCAGCTTGGTGAAAGGGGGCGGGACTGAAGCTTTCTTT. The encoded protein is CASSLVKGGGTEAFF.

This chain connects TRBV28 to TRBJ2-7, with D unclear. The CDR3 sequence is 14 residues long. Trimming removed 2 bases from V and 1 base from J, with 9 bases in between. In germline, CDR1 is MDHEN, CDR2 SYDVKM. CDR3 region: CASSLQTASYEQYF. The CDR3 DNA is TGTGCCAGCAGTTTACAGACTGCGTCCTACGAGCAGTACTTC.

This chain uses TRBV28 with TRBJ2-1; TRBD2 agrees at 8 bases. The CDR3 contains 18 residues. J lost 2 bases, V lost 3 bases, and 12 bases had no gene match. Germline values: CDR1 MDHEN, CDR2 SYDVKM. CDR3 DNA sequence: TGTGCCAGCAGTTTGGTCTCCCCGCTAGCGGGTCCCTACAATGAGCAGTTCTTC. Its protein product is CASSLVSPLAGPYNEQFF.

The gene calls are TRBV1 and TRBJ2-1; TRBD2 was called by the table and not checked on the DNA. TRBV1 is classified as a pseudogene. This CDR3 has 21 residues. CDR3 nucleotides: TGCACCAGCAGCCAAGAAGAAGGGGACCCCCTAGCGGGGATCTCCTACAATGAGCAGTTCTTC. Translation: CTSSQEEGDPLAGISYNEQFF.

The chain is built from TRBV28 and TRBJ2-7; 9 nucleotides line up with TRBD1. Looked up from germline, CDR1 is MDHEN and CDR2 is SYDVKM. The CDR3 contains 15 residues. The ends lost 5 bases at V and 2 bases at J; junction bases unmatched: 7. The CDR3 reads CASSPGDRVTYEQYF. The CDR3 DNA follows: TGTGCCAGCAGTCCCGGGGACAGGGTGACCTACGAGCAGTACTTC.

This clone was counted a few times. This chain connects TRBV4-1 to TRBJ2-3, with D possibly TRBD2 on 7 matching bases. Trimming shortened V by 4 bases and J by 8 bases, and 10 bases separated the two germline ends. There are 12 residues in the CDR3. CDR1 is MGHRA and CDR2 is YSYEKL in the germline V gene. Here the CDR3 DNA reads TGCGCCAGCAGCCGCGGGGGCGGTACGCAGTATTTT. Its protein is CASSRGGGTQYF.

The V gene is TRBV28, the J gene TRBJ1-2; D remains unclear. This CDR3 contains 12 residues. Germline assignment: CDR1 MDHEN and CDR2 SYDVKM. Trimming took 3 bases from V and 5 from J, leaving 7 bases between them. The CDR3: CASSFSLYGYTF. The CDR3 DNA is TGTGCCAGCAGTTTCAGTCTTTATGGCTACACCTTC.

The CDR3 is CASSPETGLAFF. In DNA form, the CDR3 reads TGTGCCAGCAGCCCGGAGACAGGGTTGGCTTTCTTT. V usage is TRBV7-9 and J usage is TRBJ1-1; 7 bases agree with TRBD1. The CDR3 sequence is 12 residues long. Germline trimming cut 5 bases from V and 11 bases from J; bases unmatched to any gene: 8. CDR1 and CDR2 (germline): SEHNR, FQNEAQ (reference sequence). Looking up the rest from reference TRBV7-9 and TRBJ1-1 gives the full variable domain: DTGVSQNPRHKITKRGQNVTFRCDPISEHNRLYWYRQTLGQGPEFLTYFQNEAQLEKSRLLSDRFSAERPKGSFSTLEIQRTEQGDSAMYLCASSPETGLAFFGQGTRLTVV.

J is TRBJ2-1 and V is TRBV6-5, with D perhaps TRBD2 (6 bases). The CDR3 length is 15 residues. The ends were cut back, 1 base at V and 8 bases at J, with 15 bases in the middle. Germline values: CDR1 MNHEY, CDR2 SVGAGI. CDR3 protein: CASSYLGTGKDEQFF. CDR3 nucleotide sequence: TGTGCCAGCAGTTACTTGGGGACTGGGAAGGATGAGCAGTTCTTC.

V is TRBV2 and J is TRBJ2-2, with 13 bases lining up with TRBD2. Germline V lookup: CDR1 SNHLY, CDR2 FYNNEI. The CDR3 contains 16 residues. J was trimmed by 7 bases and V by 6 bases; bases with no gene match: 8. Here the CDR3 DNA reads TGTGCCAGCAGACCTGGACTAGCGGGAGCTCTCGGGGAGCTGTTTTTT. Its protein is CASRPGLAGALGELFF.

The chain recombines TRBV28 with TRBJ1-1, with D tentatively TRBD1 (5 bases). The CDR3 has 13 amino acids. The germline V gene encodes CDR1 MDHEN and CDR2 SYDVKM. Between the trimmed V and J ends, which lost 6 bases and 3 bases, there was a span of 11 bases. The CDR3, as DNA: TGTGCCAGCAGCTCGACAGCCTACACTGAAGCTTTCTTT. Its protein is CASSSTAYTEAFF.

The genes are TRBV6-1 and TRBJ1-2; maybe TRBD1 (5 bases). V dropped 3 bases and J dropped 3 bases, with 11 bases sitting between them. This CDR3 region has 14 residues. Germline CDR1 reads MNHNS; CDR2 reads SASEGT. The CDR3 spells CASSDQGRDYGYTF. The CDR3 coding sequence is TGTGCCAGCAGTGACCAGGGTAGGGACTATGGCTACACCTTC.

The gene calls are TRBV28 and TRBJ1-5, with 7 positions matching TRBD1. From germline, CDR1 is MDHEN and CDR2 SYDVKM. The V and J ends lost 2 bases and 2 bases, in that order; junction bases with no gene match: 0. The CDR3 extends over 14 amino acids. This chain's CDR3 is CASSLTGGNQPQHF. In DNA, the CDR3 is TGTGCCAGCAGTTTAACAGGGGGCAATCAGCCCCAGCATTTT. The entire variable domain, with the rest obtained from reference TRBV28 and TRBJ1-5, is as follows: DVKVTQSSRYLVKRTGEKVFLECVQDMDHENMFWYRQDPGLGLRLIYFSYDVKMKEKGDIPEGYSVSREKKERFSLILESASTNQTSMYLCASSLTGGNQPQHFGDGTRLSIL.

Of note for this clone: The junction does not match germline at one end; this may be a read error. This chain connects TRBV25-1 to TRBJ1-2; TRBD1 matches 7 bases. Germline V lookup: CDR1 MGHDK, CDR2 SYGVNS. This CDR3 comprises 12 residues. DNA for the CDR3: TGTGCCAGCAGTGGACAGGGTGATGGCTACCCCTTC. As protein: CASSGQGDGYPF.

The CDR3 is CASSRQDYGYTF. The CDR3 DNA is TGTGCCAGCTCACGACAAGACTATGGCTACACCTTC. The chain links TRBV18 to TRBJ1-2; the D is unclear. The CDR3 loop spans 12 amino acids. V shed 4 bases and J shed 3 bases, with 6 bases lying between them. Germline V CDR1 and CDR2: KGHSH, LQKENI. Complete variable domain (other parts from reference TRBV18 and TRBJ1-2): NAGVMQNPRHLVRRRGQEARLRCSPMKGHSHVYWYRQLPEEGLKFMVYLQKENIIDESGMPKERFSAEFPKEGPSILRIQQVVRGDSAAYFCASSRQDYGYTFGSGTRLTVV.

Only a few counts were recorded for this clone. The chain couples TRBV6-5 to TRBJ1-1, with 8 bases that match TRBD1. Germline V gene data show CDR1 as MNHEY and CDR2 as SVGAGI. This CDR3 is 15 amino acids long. After removal of 5 bases from V and 0 bases from J, the junction contained 5 bases not matched to a gene. Here the CDR3 DNA reads TGTGCCAGCAGTCCTACGGACAGGGTGAACACTGAAGCTTTCTTT. Its protein product is CASSPTDRVNTEAFF.

This chain uses TRBV7-2 with TRBJ2-1; TRBD1 aligns across 8 bases. The CDR3 spans 18 residues. With V trimmed by 2 bases and J by 5 bases, 14 bases remained unmatched. In germline, CDR1 is SGHTA, CDR2 FQGNSA. CDR3 nucleotides: TGTGCCAGCAGCTTACGTTACCCCGGACAGGGTACGAACAATGAGCAGTTCTTC. Translating it yields CASSLRYPGQGTNNEQFF.

DNA of the CDR3: TGCACCAGCAGCCACAGGACTGGCAATGAGCAGTTCTTC. Amino acids: CTSSHRTGNEQFF. V and J are TRBV1 and TRBJ2-1; the tabulated D call, TRBD2, remains unverified against the DNA. TRBV1 is reported as a pseudogene. This CDR3 is built from 13 residues.

This clone occurred a few times. This chain connects TRBV6-7 to TRBJ2-1; a weak D match, TRBD2 (6 bases). Being an ORF, TRBV6-7 has a function that is uncertain. The CDR3 consists of 13 residues. V lost 5 bases to trimming and J lost 6 bases, with 11 bases between them. CDR3 DNA: TGTGCCAGCAGTAGGAGACTAGTCAATGAGCAGTTCTTC. This sequence encodes CASSRRLVNEQFF.

The gene calls are TRBV4-1 and TRBJ2-4; tentative D call: TRBD1 (6 bases). Germline CDR1 and CDR2: MGHRA and YSYEKL. V was trimmed by 0 bases and J by 2 bases, leaving 14 bases between them. The CDR3 contains 17 residues. The CDR3 region has the DNA TGCGCCAGCAGCCAAGATTTCAGGGGATCTTCCAAAAACATTCAGTACTTC. Protein sequence: CASSQDFRGSSKNIQYF.

The V call is TRBV15, the J call TRBJ2-7; 7 nucleotides line up with TRBD2. J lost 6 bases, V lost 4 bases, and 12 bases had no gene match. The CDR3 is 15 amino acids. Germline values: CDR1 LNHNV, CDR2 YYDKDF (reference sequence). CDR3 DNA: TGTGCCACCAGCATTCTCCGGGGGGTGGTTGGCGAGCAGTACTTC. Translation: CATSILRGVVGEQYF.

This clone was seen a single time. This rearrangement joins TRBV19 to TRBJ2-3, with TRBD1 as a possible D gene (5 bases). V dropped 5 bases and J dropped 0 bases, with 9 bases sitting between them. The CDR3 is 14 amino acids. Germline V gene lookup returns CDR1 LNHDA and CDR2 SQIVND (reference sequence). In DNA form, the CDR3 reads TGTGCCAGTAGTGCAGGGATGAGCACAGATACGCAGTATTTT. It is translated as CASSAGMSTDTQYF.

The chain carries TRBV11-1 and TRBJ1-5; D may be TRBD1 (5 bases). Trimming stripped 3 bases from V and 7 bases from J, with 16 bases between. CDR3 length: 15 residues. Germline CDR1 reads SGHAT; CDR2 reads FQDESV (reference sequence). The CDR3 loop reads CASSLGPGGGQPQHF. Here the CDR3 DNA reads TGTGCCAGCAGCTTGGGGCCGGGGGGAGGCCAGCCCCAGCATTTT.

V usage is TRBV5-6 and J usage is TRBJ1-5, with 10 positions matching TRBD1. Trimming removed 4 bases from V and 6 bases from J; junction bases left unmatched: 4. Germline-derived CDR1 and CDR2 are SGHDT and YYEEEE. There are 14 residues in the CDR3. The DNA of the CDR3 is TGTGCCAGCAGCACCCGGGACAGGGGTCAGCCCCAGCATTTT. As protein: CASSTRDRGQPQHF.

A remark on this clone: An end of the junction differs from the germline gene, which may be a read error. The gene calls are TRBV5-6 and TRBJ1-5; TRBD1 matches at 8 bases. Germline V CDR1 and CDR2: SGHDT, YYEEEE. The CDR3 runs 16 residues. The chain's CDR3 is CASSLAGGMGNQPQNF. The DNA of the CDR3 is TGTGCCAGCAGCTTGGCAGGGGGCATGGGCAATCAGCCCCAGAATTTT.

This clone was seen more than once but under ten times. The chain has TRBV4-1 and TRBJ2-7; a possible D gene is TRBD1 (5 bases). V was cut by 0 bases and J by 0 bases, with 9 bases left in between. CDR3 length: 15 amino acids. Germline V gene data show CDR1 as MGHRA and CDR2 as YSYEKL. CDR3 sequence: CASSQDPGNSYEQYF. The CDR3 DNA is TGCGCCAGCAGCCAAGATCCAGGGAACTCCTACGAGCAGTACTTC.

This chain links TRBV14 with TRBJ1-1; 7 bases fit TRBD1. Germline V gene lookup returns CDR1 SGHDN and CDR2 FVKESK. This CDR3 comprises 19 residues. Trimming took 2 bases from V and 5 from J; bases not matched to a gene: 20. The CDR3 loop reads CASSQPENGGGRTGTEAFF. The CDR3 nucleotides are TGTGCCAGCAGCCAACCCGAGAACGGAGGGGGCAGGACTGGAACTGAAGCTTTCTTT.

The chain combines TRBV5-1 with TRBJ2-7; 8 positions agree with TRBD1. Unmatched junction bases numbered 5, after V lost 4 bases and J lost 2 bases. Germline CDR1 is SGHRS and CDR2 is YFSETQ. This CDR3 contains 14 residues. CDR3 residues: CASSLRGPTYEQYF. The CDR3 DNA reads as TGCGCCAGCAGCCTCAGGGGGCCCACCTACGAGCAGTACTTC.